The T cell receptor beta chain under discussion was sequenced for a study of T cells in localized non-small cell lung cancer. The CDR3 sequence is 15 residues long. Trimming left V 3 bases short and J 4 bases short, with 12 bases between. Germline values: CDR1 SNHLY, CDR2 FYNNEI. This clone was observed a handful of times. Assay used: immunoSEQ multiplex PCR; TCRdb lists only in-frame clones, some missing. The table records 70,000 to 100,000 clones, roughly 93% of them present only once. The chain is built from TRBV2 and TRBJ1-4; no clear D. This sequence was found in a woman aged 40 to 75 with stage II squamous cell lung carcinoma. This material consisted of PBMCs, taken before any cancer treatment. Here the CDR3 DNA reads TGTGCCAGCAGTGACCAACTTGGGGTTAATGAAAAACTGTTTTTT. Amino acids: CASSDQLGVNEKLFF.